The clone carrying this T cell receptor (beta chain) has a handful of counts. The sample comes from a study of blood T cell repertoires in COVID-19. Study-wide context: T cells, B-cell-depleted T cells, or PBMCs supplied cDNA or gDNA.

In the original workflow: Nucleated cell counts were estimated from reference gene primer amplification. Assay used: immunoSEQ multiplex PCR; TCRdb lists only in-frame clones, some missing. That table is the source of V, J and clone size, and D and trimming were worked out from the DNA. The table lists nearly 110,000 clones, about 91% of them singletons. The sequence was collected from a man aged 50-60 years with active or convalescent COVID-19. Material: peripheral blood.

As DNA, the CDR3 is TGTGCCAGCAGTTCTCGACAGGGGGCCCACGAGCAGTACTTC. This encodes CASSSRQGAHEQYF. The chain joins TRBV28 to TRBJ2-7, with TRBD1 matching 10 bases. Germline loops: CDR1 MDHEN, CDR2 SYDVKM. V lost 4 bases to trimming and J lost 5 bases; unmatched junction nucleotides: 5. There are 14 residues in the CDR3. Complete variable domain (other parts from reference TRBV28 and TRBJ2-7): DVKVTQSSRYLVKRTGEKVFLECVQDMDHENMFWYRQDPGLGLRLIYFSYDVKMKEKGDIPEGYSVSREKKERFSLILESASTNQTSMYLCASSSRQGAHEQYFGPGTRLTVT.